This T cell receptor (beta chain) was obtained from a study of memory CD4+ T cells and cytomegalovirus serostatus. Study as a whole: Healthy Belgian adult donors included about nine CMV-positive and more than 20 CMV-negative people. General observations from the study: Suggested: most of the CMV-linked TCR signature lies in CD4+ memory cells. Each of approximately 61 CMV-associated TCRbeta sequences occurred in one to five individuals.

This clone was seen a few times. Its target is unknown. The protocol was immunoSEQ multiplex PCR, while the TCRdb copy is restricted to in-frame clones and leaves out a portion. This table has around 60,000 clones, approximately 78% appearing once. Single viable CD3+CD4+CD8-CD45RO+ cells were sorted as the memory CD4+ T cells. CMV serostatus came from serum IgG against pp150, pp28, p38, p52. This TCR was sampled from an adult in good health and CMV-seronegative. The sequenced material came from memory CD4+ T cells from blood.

For the CDR3, the DNA is TGTGCCAGCAGTCTCGACAGTAACTATGGCTACACCTTC. It specifies CASSLDSNYGYTF. The chain links TRBV6-5 to TRBJ1-2, with D perhaps TRBD1 (5 bases). V lost 5 bases and J lost 1, with 8 bases in between. The germline CDR1 and CDR2 sequences are MNHEY and SVGAGI. There are 13 residues in the CDR3.